One and the same sample provided the 10 T cell receptor beta chains below, sequenced in a study of shared clonotypes between healthy human individuals. Naive CD8 populations comprised CD45RO-negative cells positively selected for CCR7, excluding terminally differentiated effector memory CD45RA+ cells. Clones were sequenced by immunoSEQ multiplex PCR, and TCRdb holds only the in-frame ones, with some missing. This sample has around 1.9 million clones, with 90% to 95% found just once. The sequenced sample was naive CD8+ T cells from PBMCs. These receptor sequences come from a man between 18 and 29 years old in good health. Some clones in this sample may be carry-over from other donors' samples.

The chain uses TRBV27 and TRBJ2-5; no definite D call. Germline CDR1 MNHEY, CDR2 SMNVEV (reference sequence). This CDR3 region has 16 residues. Trimming cost V 2 bases and J 5 bases, with 18 bases left between them. The CDR3 nucleotides are TGTGCCAGCAGTTTACGTCTAGACCCACGGGTGGAGACCCAGTACTTC. It is translated as CASSLRLDPRVETQYF.

The chain is built from TRBV9 and TRBJ1-4; D remains ambiguous. This CDR3 has 15 amino acids. From germline, CDR1 is SGDLS and CDR2 YYNGEE. V lost 1 base to trimming and J lost 0 bases, with 7 bases between them. CDR3 nucleotides: TGTGCCAGCAGCGTACAGGCCGCAACTAATGAAAAACTGTTTTTT. It codes for CASSVQAATNEKLFF.

V usage is TRBV28 and J usage is TRBJ2-6; 8 positions agree with TRBD2. CDR3 length equals 18 residues. With 4 bases clipped from V and 2 bases from J, the junction kept 10 bases outside the gene matches. Germline V gene lookup returns CDR1 MDHEN and CDR2 SYDVKM. The DNA of the CDR3 is TGTGCCAGCAGTTCGCGATTAGCGGGGACTGCTGGGGCCAACGTCCTGACTTTC. Its protein product is CASSSRLAGTAGANVLTF.

CDR3 loop: CASSPLGGETQYF. CDR3 sequence (DNA): TGTGCCAGCAGCCCGCTGGGGGGCGAGACCCAGTACTTC. This sequence joins TRBV4-2 and TRBJ2-5; the D gene could be TRBD1 or TRBD2 (6 bases each). This CDR3 has 13 residues. The V and J ends lost 4 bases and 5 bases respectively, with 11 bases between them. Looked up from germline, CDR1 is LGHNA and CDR2 is YNFKEQ.

V usage is TRBV7-8 and J usage is TRBJ2-1; D perhaps matches TRBD2 (5 bases). V was shortened by 1 base and J by 9 bases, with 19 bases between the two germline ends. Germline lookup yields CDR1 SGHVS and CDR2 FQNEAQ. This CDR3 is built from 16 residues. This CDR3 is CASSLGSRSSHSEQFF. CDR3 nucleotide sequence: TGTGCCAGCAGCTTAGGCAGTAGGTCTAGCCATTCTGAGCAGTTCTTC. Based on the CDR3 plus reference TRBV7-8 and TRBJ2-1, the full variable domain is GAGVSQSPRYKVAKRGQDVALRCDPISGHVSLFWYQQALGQGPEFLTYFQNEAQLDKSGLPSDRFFAERPEGSVSTLKIQRTQQEDSAVYLCASSLGSRSSHSEQFFGPGTRLTVL.

This sequence joins TRBV7-9 and TRBJ1-4; weak D call: TRBD1 (5 bases). The length of the CDR3 is 14 residues. V was shortened by 4 bases and J by 4 bases, with 10 bases between the two germline ends. Germline assignment: CDR1 SEHNR and CDR2 FQNEAQ (reference sequence). The CDR3 DNA is TGTGCCAGCAGCTCAGGGACGGTTAATGAAAAACTGTTTTTT. Encoded protein: CASSSGTVNEKLFF.

The CDR3 sequence is CASSQDRPDTQYF. CDR3 in DNA: TGCGCCAGCAGCCAAGATAGACCAGATACGCAGTATTTT. V is TRBV4-3 and J is TRBJ2-3, with unresolved D. Trimming took off 0 bases at V and 4 bases at J, with 5 bases between the two ends. Per the germline V gene, CDR1 is LGHNA and CDR2 is YSLEER. The CDR3 contains 13 residues.

In regard to this clone: The sample has other DNA sequences that encode this CDR3 too. The gene calls are TRBV11-2 and TRBJ2-7; D remains unclear. This CDR3 region has 11 residues. The germline V and J ends were trimmed by 3 bases and 3 bases, with 3 bases remaining between them. Germline lookup yields CDR1 SGHAT and CDR2 FQNNGV. The CDR3 nucleotides read TGTGCCAGCAGCTTCAACTACGAGCAGTACTTC. Protein sequence: CASSFNYEQYF.

The chain carries TRBV7-9 and TRBJ2-7; TRBD2 aligns across 7 bases. The V gene's germline CDR1 is SEHNR and CDR2 FQNEAQ (reference sequence). This CDR3 region has 16 residues. The J segment lost 2 bases and the V segment lost 7 bases, leaving 14 bases of the junction unmatched. CDR3 nucleotide sequence: TGTGCCAGCATCGAAACCGGGGGAGGGGCCCCCTACGAGCAGTACTTC. Translating it yields CASIETGGGAPYEQYF.

The chain is built from TRBV5-4 and TRBJ2-1; 11 bases fit TRBD2. There are 15 residues in the CDR3. The V gene's germline CDR1 is SGHNT and CDR2 YYREEE (reference sequence). Unmatched junction bases numbered 6, after V lost 6 bases and J lost 4 bases. The CDR3 here is CASTAGTSGYNEQFF. Written as DNA, the CDR3 is TGTGCCAGCACCGCCGGGACTAGCGGTTACAATGAGCAGTTCTTC.